The entry below describes one TCR beta chain. Its target is unknown. This sample was taken from a study of cytomegalovirus exposure and HLA in healthy donors. The junction had 6 bases not matched to a gene; V was cut back by 6 bases and J by 7 bases. The germline CDR1 and CDR2 sequences are MNHEY and SVGAGI. This CDR3 has 14 amino acids. The PCR made use of 60 Vbeta and 13 Jbeta primers. Here immunoSEQ multiplex PCR was the method, and the copy in TCRdb shows in-frame clones only, minus some. The repertoire shows 55,000 to 70,000 clones; the top ten hold roughly 2.4%. Study conclusions and caveats: Follow-up analysis seemed to connect common viral pathogens with several of the most significant clusters identified. Accurate prediction of most subjects' HLA-A and HLA-B alleles from TCR beta sequences was reported.

All donors participated as healthy donors of bone marrow. V gene TRBV6-5 combines with J gene TRBJ1-5; 10 bases align to TRBD1. The sequence was obtained from a female donor in good health and CMV-seropositive. The source material was PBMCs. CDR3 protein: CASSSGQGIQPQHF. CDR3 in DNA: TGTGCCAGCAGCTCGGGACAGGGGATCCAGCCCCAGCATTTT.